The rows below give T cell receptor beta chains drawn from one sample of a study of response to subunit inactivated influenza vaccine. TCRdb ran MiXCR on the RT-PCR reads and lists one entry per CDR3 protein. There are hundreds of thousands of distinct CDR3 sequences in the sample; around a sixth occur only once, and roughly 10% lies in the top ten. The sequencing used PBMCs from blood, collected about 12 days after vaccination. These receptors were obtained from a man between 45 and 60 years old who received an inactivated influenza vaccine. Each CDR3 is given with its conserved first and last residue. D genes are given only for firm matches. The size entry is marked missing in some rows and otherwise reads once, few, many or a size class.

cdr3_length j_call v_call clone_size d_call cdr3_aa cdr3_nt
15 TRBJ2-2 TRBV6-1 few . CASSDRDANTGELFF TGTGCCAGCAGTGACAGAGACGCGAACACCGGGGAGCTGTTTTTT
12 TRBJ1-1 TRBV6-6 . . CASSNWGWGAFF TGTGCCAGCAGTAACTGGGGCTGGGGAGCTTTCTTT
16 TRBJ1-1 TRBV15 . . CATSPRLGLTNTEAFF TGTGCCACCAGCCCTCGTTTAGGACTTACGAACACTGAAGCTTTCTTT
17 TRBJ2-1 TRBV20-1 many . CSASLSAGRPMYNEQFF TGCAGTGCTAGTCTCTCGGCTGGACGACCGATGTACAATGAGCAGTTCTTC
15 TRBJ1-1 TRBV6-5 few . CASSYSLGPVVEAFF TGTGCCAGCAGTTACTCGTTAGGGCCAGTCGTTGAAGCTTTCTTT
14 TRBJ2-7 TRBV10-2 . . CASSQWSGSYEQYF TGCGCCAGCAGTCAGTGGAGCGGCTCCTACGAGCAGTACTTC
13 TRBJ1-1 TRBV12-3/TRBV12-4 many . CASRRDKNTEAFF TGTGCCAGCAGGAGGGACAAGAACACTGAAGCTTTCTTT
18 TRBJ2-3 TRBV4-3 . TRBD2 CASSQATGTSVFTDTQYF TGCGCCAGCAGCCAAGCTACCGGGACTAGCGTTTTCACAGATACGCAGTATTTT
19 TRBJ2-6 TRBV6-2/TRBV6-3 many TRBD1 CASSYSSRGHFSGANVLTF TGTGCCAGCAGTTACTCGAGCAGGGGGCACTTCTCTGGGGCCAACGTCCTGACTTTC
15 TRBJ2-3 TRBV5-5 few TRBD1 CASSLDIRGTGTQYF TGTGCCAGCAGCTTAGACATCCGCGGGACAGGTACGCAGTATTTT
12 TRBJ2-7 TRBV2 . . CASRKFGDEQYF TGTGCCAGCAGGAAATTCGGGGACGAGCAGTACTTC
17 TRBJ2-3 TRBV24-1 few . CATSEPTGRPATDTQYF TGTGCCACCAGTGAGCCTACAGGCCGCCCTGCCACAGATACGCAGTATTTT
14 TRBJ2-7 TRBV20-1 once . CSANRQGSLYEQYF TGCAGTGCAAACCGTCAGGGGTCCCTCTACGAGCAGTACTTC
15 TRBJ2-2 TRBV29-1 many TRBD1 CSVRTGTASTGELFF TGCAGCGTCCGTACCGGGACAGCAAGTACCGGGGAGCTGTTTTTT
11 TRBJ1-1 TRBV9 . TRBD1 CASSPTGVAFF TGTGCCAGCAGCCCCACAGGGGTAGCTTTCTTT
14 TRBJ2-2 TRBV10-3 few . CAIRGESNTGELFF TGTGCCATCAGGGGAGAATCGAACACCGGGGAGCTGTTTTTT